The 21 T cell receptor beta chains listed next were all sequenced from one sample in a study of blood T cell repertoires in COVID-19. Clones were sequenced by immunoSEQ multiplex PCR, and TCRdb holds only the in-frame ones, with some missing. The sample includes approximately 110,000 clones, 65% to 90% of them seen just once. The sample consisted of peripheral blood. Receptors originate from a woman of 80 years or more with active or convalescent COVID-19.

This clone was seen more than once but under ten times. This chain connects TRBV6-5 to TRBJ2-5, with 10 positions matching TRBD1. The CDR3 is 13 amino acids. With 7 bases clipped from V and 6 bases from J, the junction kept 5 bases outside the gene matches. From germline, CDR1 is MNHEY and CDR2 SVGAGI. CDR3: CASKGTGEQTQYF. The DNA for the CDR3 is TGTGCCAGCAAGGGGACAGGGGAACAGACCCAGTACTTC.

In its sample, this clone was seen once. V usage is TRBV19 and J usage is TRBJ2-1, with a tentative D call TRBD2 (6 bases). Trimming left V 3 bases short and J 2 bases short, with 11 bases between. The CDR3 runs to 15 residues. Germline-derived CDR1 and CDR2 are LNHDA and SQIVND (reference sequence). Here the CDR3 DNA reads TGTGCCAGTAGTATGGCGGGGCGGGCCTACAATGAGCAGTTCTTC. Encoded protein: CASSMAGRAYNEQFF.

This CDR3 is CASNRGTGENQPQHF. The CDR3 DNA follows: TGTGCCAGCAACCGGGGGACAGGTGAAAATCAGCCCCAGCATTTT. The chain couples TRBV2 to TRBJ1-5; 8 bases map to TRBD1. The V gene's germline CDR1 is SNHLY and CDR2 FYNNEI. The CDR3 is 15 residues long. V gave up 7 bases and J gave up 4 bases; unmatched junction bases: 9.

Details on this clone: This sample also contains other DNA sequences that code for the same CDR3. V is TRBV28 and J is TRBJ1-5, with D possibly matching TRBD1 (6 bases). The V end lost 5 bases, the J end lost 2 bases, and 10 bases lay between the germline ends. The CDR3 covers 14 residues. Looked up from germline, CDR1 is MDHEN and CDR2 is SYDVKM. The chain's CDR3 is CASSPRQGNQPQHF. The CDR3, as DNA: TGTGCCAGCAGTCCCAGACAGGGCAATCAGCCCCAGCATTTT.

V gene TRBV28 combines with J gene TRBJ1-2; 9 nucleotides agree with TRBD1. J lost 7 bases, V lost 5 bases, and 8 bases had no gene match. Germline-derived CDR1 and CDR2 are MDHEN and SYDVKM. The CDR3 is made up of 14 amino acids. The CDR3 DNA reads TGTGCCAGCAGTCCCGGGACAGGGAAAGGTGGCTACACCTTC. Encoded protein: CASSPGTGKGGYTF.

The V call is TRBV25-1, the J call TRBJ2-7; 11 bases line up with TRBD1. With V trimmed by 6 bases and J by 6 bases, 7 bases remained unmatched. The CDR3 spans 14 residues. CDR1 and CDR2 (germline): MGHDK, SYGVNS. The CDR3 coding sequence is TGTGCCAGCAGGCAGGACAGGGGGCGACGCGAGCAGTACTTC. This gives the protein CASRQDRGRREQYF.

V and J are TRBV10-3 and TRBJ2-7, with 9 positions matching TRBD1. Germline loops: CDR1 ENHRY, CDR2 SYGVKD. V was pared by 5 bases and J by 3 bases, with 8 bases of the junction left unmatched. The CDR3 sequence is 15 residues long. The CDR3 DNA is TGTGCCATCAGTTCCCCCGGGACAGGGATCTACGAGCAGTACTTC. Translation gives CAISSPGTGIYEQYF.

The chain employs TRBV24-1 and TRBJ1-2, with 10 bases that match TRBD1. Germline CDR1 is KGHDR and CDR2 is SFDVKD. Trimming cost V 7 bases and J 3 bases; bases outside gene matches: 7. This CDR3 is 15 amino acids long. CDR3 in DNA: TGTGCCACCAGGGGGACAGGGGTACAGGACTATGGCTACACCTTC. This gives the protein CATRGTGVQDYGYTF.

V usage is TRBV13 and J usage is TRBJ2-1, with TRBD2 matching over 12 bases. V trimming: 3 bases; J trimming: 2 bases; junction bases outside the gene matches: 2. This CDR3 contains 16 residues. Per germline, CDR1 PRHDT and CDR2 FYEKMQ (reference sequence). The CDR3 bases are TGTGCCAGCAGCTTCTCTAGCGGGAGGGCCTACAATGAGCAGTTCTTC. Translated: CASSFSSGRAYNEQFF.

V is TRBV5-6 and J is TRBJ2-3; 12 nucleotides agree with TRBD2. V trimming: 4 bases; J trimming: 5 bases; junction bases outside the gene matches: 8. This CDR3 has 16 amino acids. Germline lookup yields CDR1 SGHDT and CDR2 YYEEEE. CDR3 in DNA: TGTGCCAGCAGCGTCCGACTAGCGGGAGAACAAGATACGCAGTATTTT. The encoded protein is CASSVRLAGEQDTQYF. The full variable domain, completed using reference TRBV5-6 and TRBJ2-3, is DAGVTQSPTHLIKTRGQQVTLRCSPKSGHDTVSWYQQALGQGPQFIFQYYEEEERQRGNFPDRFSGHQFPNYSSELNVNALLLGDSALYLCASSVRLAGEQDTQYFGPGTRLTVL.

The chain uses TRBV12-3 or TRBV12-4 and TRBJ1-5; D not certain. This CDR3 is 13 amino acids long. V lost 2 bases, J lost 4 bases, and 6 bases lay in between. CDR3 nucleotide sequence: TGTGCCAGCAGTTTATTCCAAAATCAGCCCCAGCATTTT. This gives the protein CASSLFQNQPQHF.

The chain employs TRBV7-8 and TRBJ2-3, with 7 bases lining up with TRBD1. Looked up from germline, CDR1 is SGHVS and CDR2 is FQNEAQ. The CDR3 length is 15 residues. V was clipped by 5 bases and J by 4 bases; unmatched bases: 9. The CDR3 DNA reads TGTGCCAGCAGCGCCAGACAGGGTGGCGCAGATACGCAGTATTTT. Amino acids: CASSARQGGADTQYF.

The V and J genes are TRBV11-3 and TRBJ2-1; TRBD1 might be the D (5 bases). The length of the CDR3 is 15 residues. The germline gives CDR1 SGHNT, CDR2 YENEEA. V was shortened by 1 base and J by 0 bases, with 7 bases between the two germline ends. In DNA form, the CDR3 reads TGTGCCAGCAGCTTAGGTGGGGCCTCCTACAATGAGCAGTTCTTC. Translating gives CASSLGGASYNEQFF.

The rearrangement uses TRBV11-2 and TRBJ2-7, with 8 positions matching TRBD2. Germline assignment: CDR1 SGHAT and CDR2 FQNNGV. The CDR3 consists of 13 residues. V dropped 3 bases and J dropped 5; count of bases not matched to a gene: 3. CDR3 bases: TGTGCCAGCAGCTTGGGGACTAGGGACGAGCAGTACTTC. This codes for CASSLGTRDEQYF.

The rearrangement links TRBV18 to TRBJ2-3, with D maybe TRBD2 (6 bases). This CDR3 comprises 17 residues. CDR1 is KGHSH and CDR2 is LQKENI in the germline V gene. V was cut by 0 bases and J by 0 bases, with 13 bases left in between. The CDR3 coding sequence is TGTGCCAGCTCACCACCTTCCTCCCGGGAGAGCACAGATACGCAGTATTTT. It is translated as CASSPPSSRESTDTQYF.

This clone was observed once. This chain connects TRBV11-2 to TRBJ2-7; 10 nucleotides match TRBD1. Unmatched junction bases numbered 4, after V lost 5 bases and J lost 0 bases. The CDR3 spans 15 residues. Germline assignment: CDR1 SGHAT and CDR2 FQNNGV. CDR3 loop: CASSVRDRGSYEQYF. The DNA for the CDR3 is TGTGCCAGCAGCGTCCGGGACAGGGGCTCCTACGAGCAGTACTTC.

For this clone: The same CDR3 can be traced to other DNA sequences in this sample. The DNA for the CDR3 is TGTGCCAGTAGCCGGGGTGGGGCTAGCGGGAGGGCTTGGGTAAATGAGCAGTTCTTC. This sequence encodes CASSRGGASGRAWVNEQFF. The V call is TRBV19, the J call TRBJ2-1, with 12 positions matching TRBD2. Germline lookup yields CDR1 LNHDA and CDR2 SQIVND (reference sequence). V lost 6 bases and J lost 7; bases outside the gene matches: 19. The CDR3 loop spans 19 amino acids. Full variable domain (rest looked up from reference TRBV19 and TRBJ2-1): DGGITQSPKYLFRKEGQNVTLSCEQNLNHDAMYWYRQDPGQGLRLIYYSQIVNDFQKGDIAEGYSVSREKKESFPLTVTSAQKNPTAFYLCASSRGGASGRAWVNEQFFGPGTRLTVL.

The V call is TRBV10-2, the J call TRBJ1-5; 9 bases align to TRBD1. The V segment lost 3 bases and the J segment 6 bases; nucleotides outside the gene matches: 3. Germline CDR1 WSHSY, CDR2 SAAADI. The CDR3 runs 14 residues. CDR3 protein: CASSDKQGAQPQHF. The CDR3 nucleotides are TGCGCCAGCAGTGATAAACAGGGGGCTCAGCCCCAGCATTTT.

V usage is TRBV27 and J usage is TRBJ1-2; no clear D gene. V lost 2 bases and J 9 bases, leaving 13 bases between the germline ends. CDR3 length equals 13 residues. Looked up from germline, CDR1 is MNHEY and CDR2 is SMNVEV (reference sequence). The CDR3 nucleotides are TGTGCCAGCAGTTTAAGTATCTCTTGGCGCTACACCTTC. It yields the protein CASSLSISWRYTF.

The chain carries TRBV19 and TRBJ1-6, with TRBD1 identical over 11 bases. The CDR3 contains 15 residues. Trimming at V came to 3 bases and at J to 9 bases, leaving 4 bases not matched to a gene. Germline assignment: CDR1 LNHDA and CDR2 SQIVND (reference sequence). The CDR3 reads CASSITGQGGSPLHF. The CDR3 region has the DNA TGTGCCAGTAGTATCACGGGACAGGGGGGTTCACCCCTCCACTTT.

V gene TRBV27 combines with J gene TRBJ1-1; D not certain. Germline V gene sequence: CDR1 MNHEY, CDR2 SMNVEV (reference sequence). Deletions cut 6 bases from V and 8 bases from J, with 13 bases between. The CDR3 has 12 residues. The CDR3 region has the DNA TGTGCCAGCAGCTCTGGTTGGAGGGAAGCTTTCTTT. It translates to CASSSGWREAFF.